Shown below are 11 T cell receptor beta chains from a single sample sequenced in a study of response to subunit inactivated influenza vaccine (dated by TCRdb to the late 2010s). The library was produced with RT-PCR. Reads for this sample came from an Illumina HiSeq 2500. TCRdb ran its own pipeline on the public reads, namely fastp trimming at Q25 and MiXCR clone calling, and kept in-frame beta chains. Rows merge per CDR3 protein into single entries with the most common DNA and genes. This sample is represented by hundreds of thousands of distinct CDR3 sequences; around 9.9% of them were singletons. The top ten clones comprise roughly 12% of the sample. The time point label corresponds to: 45 days after influenza vaccine administration. Here the sequenced sample was PBMCs from blood, taken roughly 6 weeks after vaccination. All receptors derive from a man in his fifties who received an inactivated influenza vaccine. Donor details come from another sample of the same person, matched by shared clones.

The rearrangement uses TRBV29-1 and TRBJ2-3, with D hard to call. Trimming pared 2 bases from V and 6 bases from J, leaving 12 bases between. Germline values: CDR1 SQVTM, CDR2 ANQGSEA. The CDR3 length is 13 residues. The CDR3: CSVEITVPDTQYF. CDR3 nucleotide sequence: TGCAGCGTTGAAATTACCGTACCGGATACGCAGTATTTT.

This clonotype was detected many times. CDR3 in amino acids: CASSYRLAGADTQYF. Here the CDR3 DNA reads TGTGCCAGCAGCTACAGATTAGCGGGAGCGGATACGCAGTATTTT. This sequence joins TRBV7-9 and TRBJ2-3, with 9 bases aligning to TRBD2. Germline V gene lookup returns CDR1 SEHNR and CDR2 FQNEAQ (reference sequence). The CDR3 loop spans 15 amino acids. Unmatched junction bases numbered 8, after V lost 4 bases and J lost 6 bases. Complete variable domain (other parts from reference TRBV7-9 and TRBJ2-3): DTGVSQNPRHKITKRGQNVTFRCDPISEHNRLYWYRQTLGQGPEFLTYFQNEAQLEKSRLLSDRFSAERPKGSFSTLEIQRTEQGDSAMYLCASSYRLAGADTQYFGPGTRLTVL.

V is TRBV18 and J is TRBJ2-7; D possibly corresponds to TRBD2 (5 bases). The CDR3 spans 15 residues. Germline V gives CDR1 KGHSH, CDR2 LQKENI. The V and J ends lost 0 bases and 2 bases respectively, with 11 bases between them. For the CDR3, the DNA is TGTGCCAGCTCACCACCAGAGCGGTCTCCCTACGAGCAGTACTTC. Its translation is CASSPPERSPYEQYF. The full variable domain, rest sourced from reference TRBV18 and TRBJ2-7, is NAGVMQNPRHLVRRRGQEARLRCSPMKGHSHVYWYRQLPEEGLKFMVYLQKENIIDESGMPKERFSAEFPKEGPSILRIQQVVRGDSAAYFCASSPPERSPYEQYFGPGTRLTVT.

The chain employs TRBV7-9 and TRBJ2-5, with D uncertain. Germline-derived CDR1 and CDR2 are SEHNR and FQNEAQ (reference sequence). The CDR3 extends over 15 amino acids. Trimming stripped 5 bases from V and 5 bases from J, with 18 bases between. The CDR3 here is CASSPRSRVPETQYF. DNA of the CDR3: TGTGCCAGCAGCCCCCGGTCAAGGGTTCCCGAGACCCAGTACTTC.

This rearrangement joins TRBV7-2 to TRBJ2-2; D gene unclear. Germline V lookup: CDR1 SGHTA, CDR2 FQGNSA. The CDR3 sequence is 15 residues long. V shed 5 bases and J shed 3 bases, with 13 bases lying between them. CDR3 region: CASSLQVSDTGELFF. The CDR3 bases are TGTGCCAGCAGCCTCCAGGTTTCGGACACCGGGGAGCTGTTTTTT. Complete variable domain (other parts from reference TRBV7-2 and TRBJ2-2): GAGVSQSPSNKVTEKGKDVELRCDPISGHTALYWYRQSLGQGLEFLIYFQGNSAPDKSGLPSDRFSAERTGGSVSTLTIQRTQQEDSAVYLCASSLQVSDTGELFFGEGSRLTVL.

This clonotype was seen a handful of times. The rearrangement uses TRBV20-1 and TRBJ2-3; TRBD2 agrees at 7 bases. After removal of 6 bases from V and 8 bases from J, the junction contained 17 bases not matched to a gene. Per the germline V gene, CDR1 is DFQATT and CDR2 is SNEGSKA (reference sequence). CDR3 size: 15 residues. CDR3 sequence: CSAEITGREVGTQYF. The CDR3 bases are TGCAGTGCCGAAATTACTGGACGGGAGGTCGGTACGCAGTATTTT.

At least ten counts were recorded for this clonotype. V usage is TRBV20-1 and J usage is TRBJ2-2; D unresolved. The germline CDR1 and CDR2 sequences are DFQATT and SNEGSKA (reference sequence). Trimming shortened V by 3 bases and J by 0 bases, and 8 bases separated the two germline ends. This CDR3 is 14 amino acids long. The CDR3 loop reads CSASNLANTGELFF. The CDR3 DNA reads as TGCAGTGCTAGCAACCTGGCGAACACCGGGGAGCTGTTTTTT.

The sample holds many counts of this clonotype. The chain employs TRBV12-3 or TRBV12-4 and TRBJ1-6; D uncertain. V lost 2 bases and J 9 bases, leaving 8 bases between the germline ends. The CDR3 consists of 13 residues. CDR3 loop: CASSLSVGSPLHF. The CDR3 DNA reads TGTGCCAGCAGTTTATCAGTGGGTTCACCCCTCCACTTT.

This chain joins TRBV12-3 or TRBV12-4 and TRBJ2-6; D unclear. The ends were cut back, 5 bases at V and 0 bases at J, with 11 bases in the middle. CDR3 length: 16 residues. Here the CDR3 reads CASSATYPSGANVLTF. The CDR3 DNA follows: TGTGCCAGCAGTGCGACATATCCCTCTGGGGCCAACGTCCTGACTTTC.

This clonotype was seen more than once but under ten times. The genes are TRBV9 and TRBJ2-3; D unresolved. The germline CDR1 and CDR2 sequences are SGDLS and YYNGEE. V gave up 4 bases and J gave up 6 bases, with 12 bases separating them. The length of the CDR3 is 13 residues. This CDR3 reads CASSSPWMDTQYF. The CDR3 DNA reads TGTGCCAGCAGCTCCCCCTGGATGGATACGCAGTATTTT.

This clonotype was seen at least ten times. The rearrangement uses TRBV5-1 and TRBJ2-1; 9 nucleotides agree with TRBD2. The CDR3 is made up of 19 amino acids. CDR1 and CDR2 (germline): SGHRS, YFSETQ. Trimming took 4 bases from V and 3 from J; bases not matched to a gene: 17. The DNA of the CDR3 is TGCGCCAGCAGCCTAAGGGCTAGCGGGGCGCTACAAATCTACAATGAGCAGTTCTTC. Translated: CASSLRASGALQIYNEQFF.